This T cell receptor beta chain emerged from a study of blood T cell repertoires in COVID-19. Study context: The samples span acute and convalescent COVID-19 from the United States, Italy and Spain. T cells, B-cell-depleted T cells, or PBMCs supplied cDNA or gDNA.

Germline CDR1 LGHDT, CDR2 YNNKEL (reference sequence). This CDR3 comprises 16 residues. V shed 0 bases and J shed 4 bases, with 15 bases lying between them. Original processing notes: Reference gene primer amplification yielded estimated nucleated cell counts. The repertoire was sequenced with immunoSEQ multiplex PCR; TCRdb's copy has only in-frame clones and lacks some. The V and J calls and clone size were taken over from that table, and D and trimming were inferred from the DNA. The sample has about 160,000 clones; approximately 80% are singletons. The chain has TRBV3-1 (or the pseudogene TRBV3-2) and TRBJ1-1, with D hard to call. The TCR was taken from a man in his sixties or seventies who had recovered from COVID-19. The sequenced sample was peripheral blood. The CDR3 loop reads CASSQDSGSFSTEAFF. CDR3 DNA: TGTGCCAGCAGCCAAGACTCGGGGAGTTTTAGCACTGAAGCTTTCTTT.